There are many counts of the clone carrying this T cell receptor beta chain. This sample is part of a study of identical twins. One entry per CDR3 protein, called by TCRdb with MiXCR from the 5' RACE reads. The sample holds a few hundred thousand distinct CDR3 sequences, about 8.5% seen once. V was shortened by 10 bases and J by 5 bases, with 33 bases between the two germline ends. The CDR3 has 19 residues. Germline CDR1 SNHLY, CDR2 FYNNEI. These records were also assigned to another study, of yellow fever vaccine responses in identical twins.

Sequenced sample: CD8+ T cells sorted from blood. This clonotype was obtained from a woman aged 18-35 years in good health. The chain has TRBV2 and TRBJ2-1; the D gene could be TRBD1 or TRBD2 (6 bases each). Here the CDR3 reads CAIPGGAGEARSANNEQFF. In nucleotides, the CDR3 is TGTGCCATCCCAGGTGGGGCAGGGGAGGCTCGCTCGGCGAACAATGAGCAGTTCTTC.